This T cell receptor (beta chain) was captured by sequencing in a study of post-analysis software for immune sequencing data. The wider study: Both relapsing-remitting and secondary progressive multiple sclerosis featured among the disease courses, as did progressive-relapsing multiple sclerosis. Broader study findings: Co-batched samples clustered tightly together by F measure. Normalized Chao1 diversity in multiple sclerosis patients fell significantly below that of controls. About five TRBV segments were more frequent in patients than controls; TRBV5-6, TRBV5-1 and TRBV20-1 belonged to this group.

This clonotype came up a few times. Its antigen is unknown. Germline V gene sequence: CDR1 MGHRA, CDR2 YSYEKL. The CDR3 covers 16 residues. Trimming cost V 3 bases and J 0 bases, with 14 bases left between them. Unique molecular identifiers had been added to the TCR beta cDNA libraries. It was from about 0.98 to 11 million T cells that some 460,000 cDNA molecules came. TCRdb reprocessed the PCR reads via MiXCR and lists one record per CDR3 protein. The sample has 450,000 to 700,000 distinct CDR3 sequences, roughly 45% seen once. The source material was blood. The TCR sequence derives from a girl aged 10 to 17 with multiple sclerosis. The V and J genes are TRBV4-1 and TRBJ1-2; D unclear. CDR3 sequence reads: CASSHGFRRTNYGYTF. The CDR3 nucleotides are TGCGCCAGCAGCCATGGTTTTCGACGGACTAACTATGGCTACACCTTC.